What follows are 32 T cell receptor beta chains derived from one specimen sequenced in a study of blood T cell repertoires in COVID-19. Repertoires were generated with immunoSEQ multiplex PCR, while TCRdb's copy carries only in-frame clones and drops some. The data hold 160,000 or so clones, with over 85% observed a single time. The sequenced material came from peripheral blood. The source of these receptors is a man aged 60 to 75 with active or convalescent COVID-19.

CDR3 amino acids: CASSPALGTGAYGYTF. As DNA, the CDR3 is TGCGCCAGCAGTCCAGCTTTAGGGACAGGGGCGTACGGCTACACCTTC. The chain links TRBV5-1 to TRBJ1-2, with 10 bases identical to TRBD1. Germline CDR1 reads SGHRS; CDR2 reads YFSETQ. This CDR3 spans 16 amino acids. The V segment lost 5 bases and the J segment 8 bases; nucleotides outside the gene matches: 15.

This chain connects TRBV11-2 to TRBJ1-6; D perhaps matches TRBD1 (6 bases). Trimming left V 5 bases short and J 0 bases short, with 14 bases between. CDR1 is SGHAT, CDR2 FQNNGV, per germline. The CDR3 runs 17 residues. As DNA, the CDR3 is TGTGCCAGCAGCAGAGACAGGCCGAGCTCCTATAATTCACCCCTCCACTTT. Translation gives CASSRDRPSSYNSPLHF. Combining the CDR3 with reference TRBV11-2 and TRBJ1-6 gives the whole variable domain EAGVAQSPRYKIIEKRQSVAFWCNPISGHATLYWYQQILGQGPKLLIQFQNNGVVDDSQLPKDRFSAERLKGVDSTLKIQPAKLEDSAVYLCASSRDRPSSYNSPLHFGNGTRLTVT.

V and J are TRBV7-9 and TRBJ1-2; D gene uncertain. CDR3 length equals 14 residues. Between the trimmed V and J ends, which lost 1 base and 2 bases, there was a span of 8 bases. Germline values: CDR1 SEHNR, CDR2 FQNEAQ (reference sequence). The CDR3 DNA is TGTGCCAGCAGCTTAGTTCGCAGGAACTATGGCTACACCTTC. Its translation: CASSLVRRNYGYTF. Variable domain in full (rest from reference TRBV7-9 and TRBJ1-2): DTGVSQNPRHKITKRGQNVTFRCDPISEHNRLYWYRQTLGQGPEFLTYFQNEAQLEKSRLLSDRFSAERPKGSFSTLEIQRTEQGDSAMYLCASSLVRRNYGYTFGSGTRLTVV.

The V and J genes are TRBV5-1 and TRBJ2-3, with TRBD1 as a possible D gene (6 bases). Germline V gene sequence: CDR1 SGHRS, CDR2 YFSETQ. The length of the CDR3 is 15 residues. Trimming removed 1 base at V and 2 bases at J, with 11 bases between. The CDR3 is CASSLQGRYTDTQYF. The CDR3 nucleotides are TGCGCCAGCAGCTTGCAGGGGCGTTACACAGATACGCAGTATTTT. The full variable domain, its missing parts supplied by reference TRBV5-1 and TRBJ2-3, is KAGVTQTPRYLIKTRGQQVTLSCSPISGHRSVSWYQQTPGQGLQFLFEYFSETQRNKGNFPGRFSGRQFSNSRSEMNVSTLELGDSALYLCASSLQGRYTDTQYFGPGTRLTVL.

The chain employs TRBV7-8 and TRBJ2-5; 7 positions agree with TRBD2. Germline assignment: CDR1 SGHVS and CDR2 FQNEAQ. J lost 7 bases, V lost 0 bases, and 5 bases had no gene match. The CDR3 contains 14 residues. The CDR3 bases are TGTGCCAGCAGCTTAGCTCAGGGCGGGGGGACCCAGTACTTC. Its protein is CASSLAQGGGTQYF.

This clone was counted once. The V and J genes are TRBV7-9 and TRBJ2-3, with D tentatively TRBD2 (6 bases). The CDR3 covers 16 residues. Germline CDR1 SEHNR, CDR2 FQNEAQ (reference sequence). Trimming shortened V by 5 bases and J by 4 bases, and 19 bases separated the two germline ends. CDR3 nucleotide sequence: TGTGCCAGCAGCCTAAAGGTGACGGGAGAGCCAGATACGCAGTATTTT. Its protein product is CASSLKVTGEPDTQYF.

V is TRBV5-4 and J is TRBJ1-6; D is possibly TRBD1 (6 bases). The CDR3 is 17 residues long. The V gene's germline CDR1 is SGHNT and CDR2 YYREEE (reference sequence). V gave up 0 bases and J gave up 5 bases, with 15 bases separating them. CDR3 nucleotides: TGTGCCAGCAGCTTGGTTGGGTATACAGGGAATAATTCACCCCTCCACTTT. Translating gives CASSLVGYTGNNSPLHF.

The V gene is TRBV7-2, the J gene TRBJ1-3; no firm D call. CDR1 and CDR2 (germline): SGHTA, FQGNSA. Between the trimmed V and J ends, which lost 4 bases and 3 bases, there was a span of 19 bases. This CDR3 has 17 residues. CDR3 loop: CASSYSGLAGDGNTIYF. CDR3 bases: TGTGCCAGCAGCTATAGTGGACTAGCGGGAGATGGAAACACCATATATTTT.

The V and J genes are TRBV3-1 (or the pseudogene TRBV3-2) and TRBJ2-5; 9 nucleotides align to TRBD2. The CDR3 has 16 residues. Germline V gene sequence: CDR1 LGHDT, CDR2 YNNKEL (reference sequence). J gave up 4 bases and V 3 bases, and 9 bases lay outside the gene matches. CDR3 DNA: TGTGCCAGCAGCCACGCTCGGCGGGAGGGAGGAGAGACCCAGTACTTC. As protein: CASSHARREGGETQYF.

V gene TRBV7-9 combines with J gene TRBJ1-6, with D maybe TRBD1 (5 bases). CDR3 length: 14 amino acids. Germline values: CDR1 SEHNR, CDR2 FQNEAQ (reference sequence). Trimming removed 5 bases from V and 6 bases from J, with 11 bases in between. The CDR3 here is CASSQGFLNSPLHF. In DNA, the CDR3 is TGTGCCAGCAGCCAGGGTTTTCTTAATTCACCCCTCCACTTT.

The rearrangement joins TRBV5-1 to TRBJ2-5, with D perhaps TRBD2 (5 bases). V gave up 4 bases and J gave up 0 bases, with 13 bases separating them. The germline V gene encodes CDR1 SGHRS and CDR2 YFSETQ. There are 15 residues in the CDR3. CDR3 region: CASSLGSGYQETQYF. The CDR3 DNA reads TGCGCCAGCAGCCTGGGGTCGGGATACCAAGAGACCCAGTACTTC.

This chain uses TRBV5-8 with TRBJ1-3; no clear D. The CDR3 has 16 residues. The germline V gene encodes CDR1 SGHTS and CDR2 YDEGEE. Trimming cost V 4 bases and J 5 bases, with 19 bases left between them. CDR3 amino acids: CASSLQAGLGRNTIYF. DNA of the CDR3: TGTGCCAGCAGCCTACAAGCGGGCCTAGGGAGAAACACCATATATTTT.

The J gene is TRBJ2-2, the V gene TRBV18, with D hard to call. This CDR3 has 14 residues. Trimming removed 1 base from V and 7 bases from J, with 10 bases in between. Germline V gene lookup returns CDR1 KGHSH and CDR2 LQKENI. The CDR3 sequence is CASSPLRVGGELFF. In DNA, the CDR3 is TGTGCCAGCTCACCACTCCGGGTGGGCGGGGAGCTGTTTTTT. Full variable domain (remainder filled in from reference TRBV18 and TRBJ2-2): NAGVMQNPRHLVRRRGQEARLRCSPMKGHSHVYWYRQLPEEGLKFMVYLQKENIIDESGMPKERFSAEFPKEGPSILRIQQVVRGDSAAYFCASSPLRVGGELFFGEGSRLTVL.

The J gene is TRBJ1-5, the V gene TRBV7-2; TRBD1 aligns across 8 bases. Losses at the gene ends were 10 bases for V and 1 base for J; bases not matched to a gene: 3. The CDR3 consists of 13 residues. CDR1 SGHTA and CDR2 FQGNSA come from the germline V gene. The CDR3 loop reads CATRQGSNQPQHF. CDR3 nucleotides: TGTGCCACAAGACAGGGGAGCAATCAGCCCCAGCATTTT.

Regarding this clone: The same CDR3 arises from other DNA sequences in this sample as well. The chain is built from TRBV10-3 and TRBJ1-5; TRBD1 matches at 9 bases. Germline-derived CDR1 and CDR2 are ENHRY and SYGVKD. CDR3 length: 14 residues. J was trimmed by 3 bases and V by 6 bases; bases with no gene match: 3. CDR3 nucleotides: TGTGCCATCAGCCGGGACAGGGACAATCAGCCCCAGCATTTT. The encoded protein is CAISRDRDNQPQHF.

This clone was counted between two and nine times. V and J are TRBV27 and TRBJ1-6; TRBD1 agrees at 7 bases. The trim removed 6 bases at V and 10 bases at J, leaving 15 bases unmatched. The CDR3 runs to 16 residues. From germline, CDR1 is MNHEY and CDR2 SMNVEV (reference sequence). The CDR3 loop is CASSNPGGRMGSPLHF. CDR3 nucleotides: TGTGCCAGCAGCAATCCAGGGGGACGGATGGGGTCACCCCTCCACTTT.

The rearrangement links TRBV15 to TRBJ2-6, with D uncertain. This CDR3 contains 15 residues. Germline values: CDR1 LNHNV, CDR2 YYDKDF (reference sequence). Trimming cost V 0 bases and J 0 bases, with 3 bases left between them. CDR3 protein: CATSRDNSGANVLTF. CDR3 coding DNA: TGTGCCACCAGCAGAGATAACTCTGGGGCCAACGTCCTGACTTTC.

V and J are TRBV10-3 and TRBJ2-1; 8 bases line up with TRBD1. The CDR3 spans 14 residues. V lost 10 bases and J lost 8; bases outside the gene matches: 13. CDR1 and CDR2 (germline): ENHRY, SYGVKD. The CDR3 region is CATGASGQAHEQFF. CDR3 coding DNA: TGTGCCACCGGCGCGTCGGGACAGGCCCATGAGCAGTTCTTC.

The DNA of the CDR3 is TGTGCCACCAGCAGGCCTCGAGATAGCGGGAGGGTTAATGAGCAGTTCTTC. Residues: CATSRPRDSGRVNEQFF. The V gene is TRBV15, the J gene TRBJ2-1; 11 bases map to TRBD2. The CDR3 loop spans 17 amino acids. CDR1 LNHNV and CDR2 YYDKDF come from the germline V gene (reference sequence). Trimming cost V 3 bases and J 7 bases; bases outside gene matches: 11.

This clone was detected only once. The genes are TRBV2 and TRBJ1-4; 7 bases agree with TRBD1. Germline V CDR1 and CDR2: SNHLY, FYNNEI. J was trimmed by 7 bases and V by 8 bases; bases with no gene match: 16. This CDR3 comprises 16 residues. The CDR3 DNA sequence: TGTGCCAGCTCCAGGGACGAGGGGGCTCGTTCTGAAAAACTGTTTTTT. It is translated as CASSRDEGARSEKLFF.

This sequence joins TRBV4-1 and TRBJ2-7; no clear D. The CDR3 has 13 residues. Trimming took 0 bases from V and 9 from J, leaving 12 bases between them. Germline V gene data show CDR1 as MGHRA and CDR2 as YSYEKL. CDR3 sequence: CASSQDRYPRQYF. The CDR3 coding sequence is TGCGCCAGCAGCCAAGATCGGTACCCGAGGCAGTACTTC.

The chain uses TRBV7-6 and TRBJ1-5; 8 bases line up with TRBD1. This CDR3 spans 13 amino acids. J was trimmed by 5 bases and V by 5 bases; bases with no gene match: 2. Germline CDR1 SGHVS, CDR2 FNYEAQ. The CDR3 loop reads CASSQQGDQPQHF. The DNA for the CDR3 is TGTGCCAGCAGCCAACAGGGGGATCAGCCCCAGCATTTT.

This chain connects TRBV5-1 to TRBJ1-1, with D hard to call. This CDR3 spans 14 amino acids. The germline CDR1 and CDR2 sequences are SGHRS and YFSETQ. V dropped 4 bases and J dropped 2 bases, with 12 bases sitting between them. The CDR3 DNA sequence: TGCGCCAGCAGCGTACAGCGGGCAAACACTGAAGCTTTCTTT. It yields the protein CASSVQRANTEAFF.

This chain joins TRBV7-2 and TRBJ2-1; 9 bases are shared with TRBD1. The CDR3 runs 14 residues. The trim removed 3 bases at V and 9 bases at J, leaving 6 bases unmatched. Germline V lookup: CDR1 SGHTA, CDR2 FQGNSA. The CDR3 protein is CASSFLQGASEQFF. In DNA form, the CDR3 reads TGTGCCAGCAGCTTTCTACAGGGGGCTAGTGAGCAGTTCTTC.

The CDR3, as DNA: TGTGCCAGCAGGTCGCTAGCGGGACGAGAGCAGTTCTTC. Amino acid sequence: CASRSLAGREQFF. The chain is built from TRBV12-3 or TRBV12-4 and TRBJ2-1; the match to TRBD2 covers 9 bases. V shed 6 bases and J 10 bases; nucleotides not matched to a gene: 7. This CDR3 spans 13 amino acids.

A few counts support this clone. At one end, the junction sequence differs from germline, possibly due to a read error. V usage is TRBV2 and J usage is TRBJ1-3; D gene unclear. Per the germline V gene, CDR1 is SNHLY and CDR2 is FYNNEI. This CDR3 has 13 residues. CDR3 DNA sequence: TGTGCGAGCACGTCAACTCCTGGAAACACCATATATTTT. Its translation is CASTSTPGNTIYF.

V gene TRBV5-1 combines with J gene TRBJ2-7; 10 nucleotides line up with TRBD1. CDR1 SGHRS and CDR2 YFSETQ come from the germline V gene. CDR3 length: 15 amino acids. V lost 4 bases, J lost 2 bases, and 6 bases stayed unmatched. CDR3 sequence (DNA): TGCGCCAGCAGCCAAGGGACAGGGGTGACCTACGAGCAGTACTTC. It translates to CASSQGTGVTYEQYF.

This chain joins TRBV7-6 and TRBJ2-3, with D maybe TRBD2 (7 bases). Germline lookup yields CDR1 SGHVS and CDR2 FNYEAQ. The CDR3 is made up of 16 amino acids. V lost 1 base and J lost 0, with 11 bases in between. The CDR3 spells CASSLVAGASTDTQYF. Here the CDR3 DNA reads TGTGCCAGCAGCTTAGTGGCGGGGGCTAGCACAGATACGCAGTATTTT.

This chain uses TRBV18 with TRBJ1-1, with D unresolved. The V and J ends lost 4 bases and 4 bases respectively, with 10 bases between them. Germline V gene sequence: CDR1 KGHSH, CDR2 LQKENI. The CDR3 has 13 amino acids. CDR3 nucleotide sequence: TGTGCCAGCTCACTAGACACCGTCACTGAAGCTTTCTTT. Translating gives CASSLDTVTEAFF. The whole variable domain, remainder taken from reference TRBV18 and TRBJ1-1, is NAGVMQNPRHLVRRRGQEARLRCSPMKGHSHVYWYRQLPEEGLKFMVYLQKENIIDESGMPKERFSAEFPKEGPSILRIQQVVRGDSAAYFCASSLDTVTEAFFGQGTRLTVV.

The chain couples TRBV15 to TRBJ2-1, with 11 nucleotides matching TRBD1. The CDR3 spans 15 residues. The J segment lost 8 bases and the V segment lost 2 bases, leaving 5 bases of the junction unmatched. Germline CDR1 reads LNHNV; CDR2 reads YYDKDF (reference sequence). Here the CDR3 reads CATSRSRTGGHEQFF. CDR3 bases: TGTGCCACCAGCAGATCTCGGACAGGGGGCCATGAGCAGTTCTTC. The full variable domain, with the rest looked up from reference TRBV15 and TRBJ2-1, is DAMVIQNPRYQVTQFGKPVTLSCSQTLNHNVMYWYQQKSSQAPKLLFHYYDKDFNNEADTPDNFQSRRPNTSFCFLDIRSPGLGDTAMYLCATSRSRTGGHEQFFGPGTRLTVL.

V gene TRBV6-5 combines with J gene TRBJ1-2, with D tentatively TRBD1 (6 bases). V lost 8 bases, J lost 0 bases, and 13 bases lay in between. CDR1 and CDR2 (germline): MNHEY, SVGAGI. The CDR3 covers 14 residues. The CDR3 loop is CASLTGRANYGYTF. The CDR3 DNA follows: TGTGCCAGCTTGACAGGCAGAGCTAACTATGGCTACACCTTC.

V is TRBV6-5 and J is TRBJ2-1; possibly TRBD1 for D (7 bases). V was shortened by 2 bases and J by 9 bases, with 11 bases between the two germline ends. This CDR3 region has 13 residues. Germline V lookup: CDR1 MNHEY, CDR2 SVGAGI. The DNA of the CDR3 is TGTGCCAGCAGTTACGGGCAGGGGGGTGAGCAGTTCTTC. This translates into CASSYGQGGEQFF.